This TCR beta chain is drawn from a study of OX40 agonist ivuxolimab in advanced cancers. Note on this clone: As yet, its antigen is unknown.

Study conclusions and caveats: Relative to CD4+ cells, CD8+ T cells on average had more expanded clones.

The protocol was immunoSEQ multiplex PCR, while the TCRdb copy is restricted to in-frame clones and leaves out a portion. The sample includes roughly 74,000 clones, 94% of them seen just once. Autoimmune disease history or systemic immunosuppression meant exclusion. This CDR3 spans 14 amino acids. Germline loops: CDR1 LNHDA, CDR2 SQIVND (reference sequence). V was clipped by 0 bases and J by 10 bases; unmatched bases: 5. The clonotype originates from an adult with an advanced solid tumor such as melanoma, head and neck, liver or kidney cancer. The sample consisted of CD4+ or CD8+ T cells sorted from blood, taken in a trial of the OX40 agonist ivuxolimab. The rearrangement joins TRBV19 to TRBJ2-1, with 8 bases lining up with TRBD2. The CDR3 is CASSIDISGSEQFF. The CDR3 coding sequence is TGTGCCAGTAGTATAGATATAAGCGGGAGCGAGCAGTTCTTC.